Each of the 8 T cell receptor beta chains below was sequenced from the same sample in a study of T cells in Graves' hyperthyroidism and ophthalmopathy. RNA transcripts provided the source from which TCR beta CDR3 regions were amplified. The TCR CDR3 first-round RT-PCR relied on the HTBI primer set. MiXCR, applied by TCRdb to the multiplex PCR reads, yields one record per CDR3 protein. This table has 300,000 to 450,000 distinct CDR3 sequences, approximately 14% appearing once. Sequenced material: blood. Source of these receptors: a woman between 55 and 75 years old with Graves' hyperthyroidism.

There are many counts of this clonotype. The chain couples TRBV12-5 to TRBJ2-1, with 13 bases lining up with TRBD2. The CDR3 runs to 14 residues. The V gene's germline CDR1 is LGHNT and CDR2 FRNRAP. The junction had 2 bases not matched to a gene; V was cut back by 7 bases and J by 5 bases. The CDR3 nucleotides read TGTGCTAGTGAACTAGCGGGAGGGAACAATGAGCAGTTCTTC. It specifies CASELAGGNNEQFF. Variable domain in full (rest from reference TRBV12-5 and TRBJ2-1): DARVTQTPRHKVTEMGQEVTMRCQPILGHNTVFWYRQTMMQGLELLAYFRNRAPLDDSGMPKDRFSAEMPDATLATLKIQPSEPRDSAVYFCASELAGGNNEQFFGPGTRLTVL.

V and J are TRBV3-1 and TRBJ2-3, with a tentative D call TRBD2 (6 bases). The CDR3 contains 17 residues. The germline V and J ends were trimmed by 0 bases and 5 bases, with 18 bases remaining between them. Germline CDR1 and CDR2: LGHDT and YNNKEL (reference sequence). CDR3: CASSQDWGGSSGDTQYF. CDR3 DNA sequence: TGTGCCAGCAGCCAAGATTGGGGCGGTAGTAGCGGAGATACGCAGTATTTT.

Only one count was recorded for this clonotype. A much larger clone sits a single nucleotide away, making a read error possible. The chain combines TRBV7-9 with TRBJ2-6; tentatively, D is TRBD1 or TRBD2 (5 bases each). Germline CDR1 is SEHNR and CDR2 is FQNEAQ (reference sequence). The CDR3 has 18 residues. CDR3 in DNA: TGTGCCAACAGCCCCTTTGAGGGGCAGGGTTCTGGGGCCAACGTCCTGACTTTC. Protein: CANSPFEGQGSGANVLTF.

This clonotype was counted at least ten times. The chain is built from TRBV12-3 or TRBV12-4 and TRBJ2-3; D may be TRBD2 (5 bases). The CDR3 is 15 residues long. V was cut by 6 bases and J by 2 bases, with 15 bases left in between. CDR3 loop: CASRSRKDYTDTQYF. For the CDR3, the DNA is TGTGCCAGCAGATCCCGAAAAGACTACACAGATACGCAGTATTTT.

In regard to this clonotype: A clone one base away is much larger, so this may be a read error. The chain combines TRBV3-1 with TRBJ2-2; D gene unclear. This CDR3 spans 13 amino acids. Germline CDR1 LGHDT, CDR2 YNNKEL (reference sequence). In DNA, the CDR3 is TGTGCCGGCAGCCAAGATAGTGGATACCGGCTGTTTTTT. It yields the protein CAGSQDSGYRLFF.

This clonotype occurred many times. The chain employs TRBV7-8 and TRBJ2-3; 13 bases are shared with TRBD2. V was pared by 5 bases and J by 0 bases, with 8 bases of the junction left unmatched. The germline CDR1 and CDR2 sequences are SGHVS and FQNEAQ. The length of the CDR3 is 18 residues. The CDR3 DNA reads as TGTGCCAGCAGCCCGCGACTAGCGGGAGGATTGAGCACAGATACGCAGTATTTT. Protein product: CASSPRLAGGLSTDTQYF.

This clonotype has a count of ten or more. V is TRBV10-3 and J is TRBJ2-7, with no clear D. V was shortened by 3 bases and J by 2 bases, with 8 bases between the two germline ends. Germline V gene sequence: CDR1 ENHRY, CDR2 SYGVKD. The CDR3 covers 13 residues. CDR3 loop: CAISDAGAYEQYF. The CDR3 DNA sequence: TGTGCCATCAGTGACGCCGGAGCCTACGAGCAGTACTTC.

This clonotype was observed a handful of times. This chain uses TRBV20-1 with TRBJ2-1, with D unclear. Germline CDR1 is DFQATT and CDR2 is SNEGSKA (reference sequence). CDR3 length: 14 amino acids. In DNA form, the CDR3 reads TGCAGCATCCCCCCCCGGACCACCTACAATGAGCAGTTCTTC. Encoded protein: CSIPPRTTYNEQFF.